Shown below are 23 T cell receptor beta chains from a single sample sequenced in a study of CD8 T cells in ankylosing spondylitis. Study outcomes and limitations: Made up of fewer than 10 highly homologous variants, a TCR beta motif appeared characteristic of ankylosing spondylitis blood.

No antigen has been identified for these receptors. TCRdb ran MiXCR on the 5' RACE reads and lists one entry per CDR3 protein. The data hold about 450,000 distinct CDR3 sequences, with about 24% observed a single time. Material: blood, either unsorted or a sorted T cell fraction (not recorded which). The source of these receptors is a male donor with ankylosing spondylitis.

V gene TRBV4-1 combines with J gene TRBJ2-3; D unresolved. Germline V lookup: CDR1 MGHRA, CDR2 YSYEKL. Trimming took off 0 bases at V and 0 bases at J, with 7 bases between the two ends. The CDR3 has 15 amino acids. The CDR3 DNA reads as TGCGCCAGCAGCCAAGAGCCGGTTAGCACAGATACGCAGTATTTT. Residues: CASSQEPVSTDTQYF.

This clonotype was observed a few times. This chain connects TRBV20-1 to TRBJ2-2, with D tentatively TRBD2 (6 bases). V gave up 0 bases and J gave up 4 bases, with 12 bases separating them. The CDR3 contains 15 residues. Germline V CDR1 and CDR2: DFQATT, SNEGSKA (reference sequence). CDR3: CSARDRRVGTGELFF. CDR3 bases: TGCAGTGCTAGAGATCGGAGGGTCGGCACCGGGGAGCTGTTTTTT.

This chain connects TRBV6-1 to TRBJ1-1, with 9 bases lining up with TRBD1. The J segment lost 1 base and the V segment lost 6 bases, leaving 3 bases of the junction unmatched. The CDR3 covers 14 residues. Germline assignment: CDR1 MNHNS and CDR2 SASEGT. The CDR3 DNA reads TGTGCCAGCAGGGACAGGGGTCGGAACACTGAAGCTTTCTTT. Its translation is CASRDRGRNTEAFF.

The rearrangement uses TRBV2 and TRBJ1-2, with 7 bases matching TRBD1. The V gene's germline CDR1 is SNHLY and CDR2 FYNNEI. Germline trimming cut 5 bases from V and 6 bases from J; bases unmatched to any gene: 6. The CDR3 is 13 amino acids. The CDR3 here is CASSTEGGDGYTF. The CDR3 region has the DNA TGTGCCAGCAGTACTGAAGGGGGCGATGGCTACACCTTC.

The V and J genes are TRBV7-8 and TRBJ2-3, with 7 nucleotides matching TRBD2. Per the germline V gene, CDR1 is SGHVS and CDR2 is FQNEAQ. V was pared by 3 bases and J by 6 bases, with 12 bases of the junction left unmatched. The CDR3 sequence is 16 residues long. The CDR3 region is CASSFSWREPRDTQYF. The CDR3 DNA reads TGTGCCAGCAGCTTTTCTTGGCGGGAGCCCCGGGATACGCAGTATTTT.

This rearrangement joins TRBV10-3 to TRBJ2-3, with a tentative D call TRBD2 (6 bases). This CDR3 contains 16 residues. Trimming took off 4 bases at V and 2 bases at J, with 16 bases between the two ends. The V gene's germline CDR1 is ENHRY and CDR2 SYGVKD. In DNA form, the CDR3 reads TGTGCCATCAGTGCCTTGAGCGGGTCAAACACAGATACGCAGTATTTT. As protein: CAISALSGSNTDTQYF.

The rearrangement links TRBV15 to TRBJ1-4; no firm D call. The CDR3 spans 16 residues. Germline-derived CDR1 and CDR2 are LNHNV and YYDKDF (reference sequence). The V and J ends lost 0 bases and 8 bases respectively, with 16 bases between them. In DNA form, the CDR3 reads TGTGCCACCAGCAGAGATCTTGAAAGGGTGGCAGAAAAACTGTTTTTT. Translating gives CATSRDLERVAEKLFF.

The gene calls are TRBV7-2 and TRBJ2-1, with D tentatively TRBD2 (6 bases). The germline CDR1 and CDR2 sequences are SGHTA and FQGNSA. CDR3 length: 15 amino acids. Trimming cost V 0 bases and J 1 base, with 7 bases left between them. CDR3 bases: TGTGCCAGCAGCTTAGCACGGGAGTCCTACAATGAGCAGTTCTTC. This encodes CASSLARESYNEQFF.

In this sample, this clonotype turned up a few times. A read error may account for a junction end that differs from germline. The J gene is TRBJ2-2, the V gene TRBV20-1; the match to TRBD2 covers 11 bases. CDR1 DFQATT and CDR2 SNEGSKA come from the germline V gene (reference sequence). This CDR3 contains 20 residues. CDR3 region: CSPRSPALAGAIENTGELFF. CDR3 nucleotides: TGCAGTCCTAGATCACCAGCACTAGCGGGAGCCATAGAGAACACCGGGGAGCTGTTTTTT.

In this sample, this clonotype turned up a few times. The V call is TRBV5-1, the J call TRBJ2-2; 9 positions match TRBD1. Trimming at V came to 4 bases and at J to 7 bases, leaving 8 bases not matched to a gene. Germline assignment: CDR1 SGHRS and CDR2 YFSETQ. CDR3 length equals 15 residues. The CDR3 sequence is CASSLRTGENGELFF. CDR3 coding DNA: TGCGCCAGCAGCCTAAGGACAGGGGAGAACGGGGAGCTGTTTTTT.

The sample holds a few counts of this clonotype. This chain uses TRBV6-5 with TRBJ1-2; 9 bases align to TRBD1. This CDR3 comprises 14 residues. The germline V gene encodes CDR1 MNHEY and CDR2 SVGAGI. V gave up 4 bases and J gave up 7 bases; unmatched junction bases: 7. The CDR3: CASSSGQGVRGYTF. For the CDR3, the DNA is TGTGCCAGCAGTTCGGGACAGGGAGTCCGTGGCTACACCTTC.

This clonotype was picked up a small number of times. The CDR3 DNA follows: TGTGCCAGCAGCTTAGGGTGGCAGTCCTACGAGCAGTACTTC. This codes for CASSLGWQSYEQYF. The chain carries TRBV7-9 and TRBJ2-7, with D unresolved. The germline CDR1 and CDR2 sequences are SEHNR and FQNEAQ (reference sequence). The CDR3 is 14 residues long. V lost 1 base, J lost 1 base, and 8 bases lay in between.

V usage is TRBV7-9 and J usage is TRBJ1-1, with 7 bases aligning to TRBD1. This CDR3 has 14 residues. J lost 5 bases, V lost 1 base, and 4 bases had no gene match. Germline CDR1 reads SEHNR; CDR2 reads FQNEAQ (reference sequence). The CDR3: CASSLGQGETEAFF. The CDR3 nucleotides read TGTGCCAGCAGCTTAGGACAGGGAGAGACTGAAGCTTTCTTT.

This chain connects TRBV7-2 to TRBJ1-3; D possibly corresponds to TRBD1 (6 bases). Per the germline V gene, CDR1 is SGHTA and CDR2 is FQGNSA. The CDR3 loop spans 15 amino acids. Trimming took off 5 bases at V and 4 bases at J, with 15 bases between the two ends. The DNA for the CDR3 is TGTGCCAGCAGCCCAGTTCAGGGGTACGGAAACACCATATATTTT. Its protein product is CASSPVQGYGNTIYF.

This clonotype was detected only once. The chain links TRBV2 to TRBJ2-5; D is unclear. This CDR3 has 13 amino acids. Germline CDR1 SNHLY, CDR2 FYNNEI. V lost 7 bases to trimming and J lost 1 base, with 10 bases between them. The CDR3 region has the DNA TGTGCCAGCATGGTGCAGTCCCAAGAGACCCAGTACTTC. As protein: CASMVQSQETQYF.

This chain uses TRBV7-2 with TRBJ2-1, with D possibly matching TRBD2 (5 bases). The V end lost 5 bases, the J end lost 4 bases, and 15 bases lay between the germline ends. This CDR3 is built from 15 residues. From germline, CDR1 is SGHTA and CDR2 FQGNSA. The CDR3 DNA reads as TGTGCCAGCAGCGAAACTAGTTTTCAGTACAATGAGCAGTTCTTC. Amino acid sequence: CASSETSFQYNEQFF.

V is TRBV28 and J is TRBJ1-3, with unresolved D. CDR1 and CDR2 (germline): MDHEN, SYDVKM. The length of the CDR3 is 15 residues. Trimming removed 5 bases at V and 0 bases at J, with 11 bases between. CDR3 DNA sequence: TGTGCCAGCAGTAATACAGTGATCTCTGGAAACACCATATATTTT. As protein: CASSNTVISGNTIYF.

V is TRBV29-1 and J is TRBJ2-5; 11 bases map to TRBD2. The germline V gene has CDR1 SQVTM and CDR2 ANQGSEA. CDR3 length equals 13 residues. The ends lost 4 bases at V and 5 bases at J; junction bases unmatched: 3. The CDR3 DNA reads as TGCAGCGTTGTTGTAGCGGGGGGGGAGACCCAGTACTTC. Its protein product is CSVVVAGGETQYF.

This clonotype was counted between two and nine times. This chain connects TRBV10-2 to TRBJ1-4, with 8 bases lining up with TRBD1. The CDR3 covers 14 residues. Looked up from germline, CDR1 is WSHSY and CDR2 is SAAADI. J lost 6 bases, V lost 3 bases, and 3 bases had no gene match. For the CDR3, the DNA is TGCGCCAGCAGTGATCCAGGGGGCGATGAAAAACTGTTTTTT. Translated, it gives CASSDPGGDEKLFF.

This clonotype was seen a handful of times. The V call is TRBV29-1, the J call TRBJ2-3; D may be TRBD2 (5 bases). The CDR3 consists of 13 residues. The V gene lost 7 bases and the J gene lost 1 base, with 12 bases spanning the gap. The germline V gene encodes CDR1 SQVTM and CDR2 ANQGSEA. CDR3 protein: CSARNGGTDTQYF. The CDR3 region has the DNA TGCAGCGCCCGTAACGGGGGCACAGATACGCAGTATTTT.

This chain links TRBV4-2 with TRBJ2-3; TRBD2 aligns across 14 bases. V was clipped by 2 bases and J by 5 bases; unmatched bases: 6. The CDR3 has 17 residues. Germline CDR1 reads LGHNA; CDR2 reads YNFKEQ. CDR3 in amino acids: CASSQPGTSGSGDTQYF. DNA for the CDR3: TGTGCCAGCAGCCAACCCGGGACTAGCGGGAGTGGAGATACGCAGTATTTT.

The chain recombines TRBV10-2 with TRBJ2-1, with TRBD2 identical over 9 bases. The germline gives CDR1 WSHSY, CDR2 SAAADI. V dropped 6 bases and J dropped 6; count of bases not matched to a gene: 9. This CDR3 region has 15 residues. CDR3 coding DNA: TGCGCCAGCAGGGGGGCTAGCGGGATGCTCAATGAGCAGTTCTTC. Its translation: CASRGASGMLNEQFF.

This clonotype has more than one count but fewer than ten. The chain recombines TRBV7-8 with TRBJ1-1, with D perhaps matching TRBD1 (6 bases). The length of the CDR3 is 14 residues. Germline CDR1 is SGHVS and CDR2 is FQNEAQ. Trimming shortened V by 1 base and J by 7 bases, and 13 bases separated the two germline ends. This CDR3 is CASSLELGAGEAFF. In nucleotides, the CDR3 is TGTGCCAGCAGCTTAGAGCTGGGGGCCGGTGAAGCTTTCTTT.